This T cell receptor beta chain originates from a study of cytomegalovirus exposure and HLA in healthy donors. The study's findings and limits: That first-cohort TCR clusters tended to co-occur in the approximately 110 validation repertoires was found in a later analysis. Whilst most TCR sequences proved rare, a subset of public TCRs occurred across many donors. In vitro experiments confirmed that three CMV-associated chains were specific for CMV antigens.

Sequenced by immunoSEQ multiplex PCR; TCRdb stores in-frame clones only, minus some. The sample lists around 69,000 clones, 96% occurring once. Trimming cost V 5 bases and J 6 bases; bases outside gene matches: 12. Germline CDR1 LGHNA, CDR2 YSLEER. The CDR3 is made up of 16 amino acids. Points on this clone: The antigen is undetermined.

The clonotype comes from a woman under 30 in good health and CMV-seropositive. The rearrangement links TRBV4-3 to TRBJ2-1; 8 bases agree with TRBD2. The sample was PBMCs. The CDR3 protein is CASSSEAGLGANEQFF. The DNA for the CDR3 is TGCGCCAGCAGCTCCGAAGCGGGACTAGGGGCCAATGAGCAGTTCTTC.